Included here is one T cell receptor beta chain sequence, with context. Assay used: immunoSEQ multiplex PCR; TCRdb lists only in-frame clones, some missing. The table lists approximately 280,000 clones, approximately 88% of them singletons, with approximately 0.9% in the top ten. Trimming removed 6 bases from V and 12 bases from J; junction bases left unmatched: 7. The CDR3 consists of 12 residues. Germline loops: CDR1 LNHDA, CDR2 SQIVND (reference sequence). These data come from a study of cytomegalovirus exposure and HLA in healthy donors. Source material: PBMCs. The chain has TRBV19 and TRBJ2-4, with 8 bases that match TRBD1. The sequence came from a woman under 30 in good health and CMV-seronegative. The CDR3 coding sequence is TGTGCCAGTAGCACGACAGGGGTGGATCAGTACTTC. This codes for CASSTTGVDQYF.